This T cell receptor beta chain was sequenced during a study of blood T cells in healthy people across ages. Overall study context: For every two T cells, template switching captured about one barcoded beta molecule.

A J-beta primer mix and a sample-barcoded 5' primer were used in a second PCR of about 6 to 12 cycles. No fewer than 3 million CDR3-containing paired-end reads came from each sample. A single record per CDR3 protein comes from TCRdb applying MiXCR to the 5' RACE reads. The sample consists of 250,000 to 300,000 distinct CDR3 sequences, roughly a quarter of them appearing once. About this clonotype: What it binds is unknown.

This CDR3 is 13 amino acids long. V lost 5 bases to trimming and J lost 2 bases, with 9 bases between them. The study's findings and limits: Expanded clonotype shifts may have been confounded, as the donors had an unknown CMV status.

The clonotype originates from a woman between 65 and 79 years old in good health. The sample consisted of blood. This chain joins TRBV12-3 or TRBV12-4 and TRBJ1-1, with no clear D. Written as DNA, the CDR3 is TGTGCCAGCAGTGTTTGGGAAAACACTGAAGCTTTCTTT. As protein: CASSVWENTEAFF.